This record concerns one TCR beta chain sequence. This table comes from immunoSEQ multiplex PCR, and its TCRdb copy is limited to in-frame clones, with some not included. Here the sample spans tens of thousands of clones, roughly 82% being singletons. The data belong to a study of blood T cell repertoires in COVID-19. The CDR3 has 17 residues. Germline loops: CDR1 SGHVS, CDR2 FNYEAQ. Losses at the gene ends were 4 bases for V and 0 bases for J; bases not matched to a gene: 7. The sequence was collected from a man aged 45 to 65 with active or convalescent COVID-19. The chain couples TRBV7-6 to TRBJ1-3; TRBD1 matches 9 bases. The sequencing input was peripheral blood. In DNA form, the CDR3 reads TGTGCCAGCAGCTCTGGACAGGGGACCAACTCTGGAAACACCATATATTTT. Its protein product is CASSSGQGTNSGNTIYF. Filled out from reference TRBV7-6 and TRBJ1-3, the complete variable domain reads GAGVSQSPRYKVTKRGQDVALRCDPISGHVSLYWYRQALGQGPEFLTYFNYEAQQDKSGLPNDRFSAERPEGSISTLTIQRTEQRDSAMYRCASSSGQGTNSGNTIYFGEGSWLTVV.